A selection of T cell receptor beta chains follows, all from one sample in a study of blood T cell repertoires in COVID-19. Only in-frame clones appear in the TCRdb table, and some are missing; sequencing was by immunoSEQ multiplex PCR. The sample has 380,000 or so clones, roughly 87% seen once. The material sequenced was PBMCs or T cells enriched from blood (not recorded which). The receptors were sampled from a woman in her 40s with acute COVID-19. CDR3s include the opening cysteine and the closing phenylalanine or tryptophan. The order of the fields is J gene, clone size, V gene, D gene, CDR3 protein, CDR3 DNA. A D gene is named only where the DNA matches it firmly. Size is stated for part of the rows, as once, few or many counts, or as a class when the clone is expanded.

TRBJ1-1,.,TRBV29-1,.,CSAADGRNTEAFF,TGCAGCGCCGCGGACGGGAGGAACACTGAAGCTTTCTTT
TRBJ1-3,once,TRBV20-1,.,CSASGGRGNTIYF,TGCAGTGCTAGTGGGGGGAGGGGAAACACCATATATTTT
TRBJ1-3,.,TRBV5-5,.,CASSLAPLSSGNTIYF,TGTGCCAGCAGCTTGGCCCCCCTAAGCTCTGGAAACACCATATATTTT
TRBJ1-2,.,TRBV29-1,.,CSVAPFNYGYTF,TGCAGCGTTGCCCCTTTTAACTATGGCTACACCTTC
TRBJ1-2,.,TRBV2,.,CASRSDRNYGYTF,TGTGCCAGCAGGTCCGACAGGAACTATGGCTACACCTTC
TRBJ2-4,.,TRBV2,.,CASRPDSKNIQYF,TGTGCCAGCAGACCGGACAGCAAAAACATTCAGTACTTC
TRBJ1-5,.,TRBV11-2,TRBD1,CASSLDGQGYQPQHF,TGTGCCAGCAGCTTAGACGGACAGGGGTATCAGCCCCAGCATTTT
TRBJ1-2,.,TRBV5-1,.,CASSVGTTNYGYTF,TGCGCCAGCAGCGTTGGTACTACCAACTATGGCTACACCTTC
TRBJ1-2,once,TRBV6-6,.,CASSYSRDGYTF,TGTGCCAGCAGTTACTCGAGGGATGGCTACACCTTC
TRBJ1-2,.,TRBV5-4,.,CASSLSPVYGYTF,TGTGCCAGCAGCTTGAGTCCAGTCTATGGCTACACCTTC
TRBJ1-5,.,TRBV10-3,.,CAISSDTLEPQHF,TGTGCCATCAGTTCGGACACCCTAGAGCCCCAGCATTTT
TRBJ1-2,.,TRBV2,.,CASSRGHNYGYTF,TGTGCCAGCAGTAGAGGGCATAACTATGGCTACACCTTC
TRBJ2-1,.,TRBV7-7,.,CASSLGGGLDEQFF,TGTGCCAGCAGTTTGGGGGGGGGCCTCGATGAGCAGTTCTTC
TRBJ1-5,many,TRBV30,.,CAWSVLRSQPQHF,TGTGCCTGGAGTGTTCTTCGTAGTCAGCCCCAGCATTTT
TRBJ1-2,.,TRBV6-5,.,CASSYSPGGIHYGYTF,TGTGCCAGCAGTTACTCACCGGGGGGGATCCACTATGGCTACACCTTC
TRBJ1-1,.,TRBV4-1,.,CASSQEPGGYTEAFF,TGCGCCAGCAGCCAAGAGCCGGGGGGGTACACTGAAGCTTTCTTT
TRBJ1-5,.,TRBV10-3,TRBD1,CATAQGMSNQPQHF,TGTGCCACCGCACAGGGGATGAGCAATCAGCCCCAGCATTTT
TRBJ2-5,.,TRBV14,.,CASSQEGVVRETQYF,TGTGCCAGCAGCCAAGAAGGGGTTGTCCGGGAGACCCAGTACTTC
TRBJ1-4,.,TRBV25-1,.,CASSVPDSYFNEKLFF,TGTGCCAGCAGTGTCCCCGACAGTTACTTTAATGAAAAACTGTTTTTT
TRBJ2-3,.,TRBV9,.,CASSVGQDTQYF,TGTGCCAGCAGCGTAGGGCAAGATACGCAGTATTTT
TRBJ1-1,.,TRBV30,.,CAVQTVQSLAFF,TGTGCCGTTCAGACAGTTCAATCTTTGGCTTTCTTT
TRBJ2-5,.,TRBV19,TRBD1,CASSRTRDRVSETQYF,TGTGCCAGTAGTAGGACCCGGGACAGGGTTTCGGAGACCCAGTACTTC
TRBJ2-7,.,TRBV9,TRBD1,CASSATGASYEQYF,TGTGCCAGCAGCGCGACAGGGGCAAGTTACGAGCAGTACTTC
TRBJ1-5,.,TRBV2,.,CASSESSTRGGPQHF,TGTGCCAGCAGTGAAAGTAGTACCCGCGGGGGGCCCCAGCATTTT
TRBJ2-2,once,TRBV9,TRBD1,CASSFRQGNTGELFF,TGTGCCAGCAGCTTCCGACAGGGGAACACCGGGGAGCTGTTTTTT
TRBJ2-2,.,TRBV9,TRBD1,CASSDDRGGIGELFF,TGTGCCAGCAGCGACGACAGGGGTGGCATCGGGGAGCTGTTTTTT
TRBJ2-1,few,TRBV5-1,.,CASNLEDSGYNEQFF,TGCGCCAGCAACCTGGAGGATAGCGGATACAATGAGCAGTTCTTC
TRBJ1-3,.,TRBV25-1,.,CASSERRGSSGNTIYF,TGTGCCAGCAGTGAGCGGCGGGGGAGCTCTGGAAACACCATATATTTT
TRBJ2-5,.,TRBV6-1,.,CASSEALSARETQYF,TGTGCCAGCAGTGAAGCGCTTAGTGCTCGAGAGACCCAGTACTTC
TRBJ2-1,few,TRBV27,TRBD1,CASSFYGQGNEQFF,TGTGCCAGCAGTTTCTACGGACAGGGAAATGAGCAGTTCTTC
TRBJ2-3,.,TRBV7-9,.,CASSQAGADTQYF,TGTGCCAGCAGCCAGGCAGGGGCAGATACGCAGTATTTT
TRBJ1-2,.,TRBV30,.,CAWSVRGNGGYTF,TGTGCCTGGAGTGTGAGGGGGAATGGTGGCTACACCTTC
TRBJ2-2,few,TRBV4-1,.,CASSQVDMGFHTGELFF,TGCGCCAGCAGCCAAGTGGATATGGGCTTTCACACCGGGGAGCTGTTTTTT
TRBJ1-2,.,TRBV2,.,CASSERRGTAGVLF,TGTGCCAGCAGTGAGCGCAGGGGTACCGCCGGGGTTCTTTTC
TRBJ1-2,.,TRBV30,.,CAWIQWGRDYGYTF,TGTGCCTGGATTCAGTGGGGGCGCGACTATGGCTACACCTTC
TRBJ1-5,.,TRBV5-1,.,CASSWRDRQSNQPQHF,TGCGCCAGCAGCTGGAGGGATAGACAGTCCAATCAGCCCCAGCATTTT
TRBJ2-7,.,TRBV7-8,TRBD1,CASSGGTGYEQYF,TGTGCCAGCAGCGGAGGGACAGGCTACGAGCAGTACTTC
TRBJ2-7,few,TRBV27,TRBD1,CASSSTGGYEQYF,TGTGCCAGCAGTTCGACAGGGGGCTACGAGCAGTACTTC
TRBJ1-5,few,TRBV19,TRBD1,CASSTWTGNSNQPQHF,TGTGCCAGTAGCACATGGACAGGGAATAGCAATCAGCCCCAGCATTTT
TRBJ2-2,.,TRBV7-9,.,CASSLGGDTGELFF,TGTGCCAGCAGCTTAGGGGGCGATACCGGGGAGCTGTTTTTT
TRBJ1-2,.,TRBV18,.,CASSPGSTNGYTF,TGTGCCAGCTCACCGGGGAGCACCAATGGCTACACCTTC
TRBJ1-5,.,TRBV7-6,.,CASSLGAGDQPQHF,TGTGCCAGCAGCTTGGGGGCAGGGGATCAGCCCCAGCATTTT
TRBJ1-2,.,TRBV9,TRBD1,CASSAVPTGNYGYTF,TGTGCCAGCAGCGCCGTTCCGACAGGGAACTATGGCTACACCTTC
TRBJ2-1,.,TRBV20-1,TRBD2,CSASGASGVNYNEQFF,TGCAGTGCTAGTGGCGCTAGCGGGGTCAACTACAATGAGCAGTTCTTC
TRBJ2-1,.,TRBV7-8,.,CASSLAAGFYNEQFF,TGTGCCAGCAGCTTAGCGGCGGGGTTCTACAATGAGCAGTTCTTC
TRBJ2-7,.,TRBV19,TRBD1,CATRRGTGLPYEQYF,TGTGCCACGCGGCGTGGGACAGGGTTGCCCTACGAGCAGTACTTC